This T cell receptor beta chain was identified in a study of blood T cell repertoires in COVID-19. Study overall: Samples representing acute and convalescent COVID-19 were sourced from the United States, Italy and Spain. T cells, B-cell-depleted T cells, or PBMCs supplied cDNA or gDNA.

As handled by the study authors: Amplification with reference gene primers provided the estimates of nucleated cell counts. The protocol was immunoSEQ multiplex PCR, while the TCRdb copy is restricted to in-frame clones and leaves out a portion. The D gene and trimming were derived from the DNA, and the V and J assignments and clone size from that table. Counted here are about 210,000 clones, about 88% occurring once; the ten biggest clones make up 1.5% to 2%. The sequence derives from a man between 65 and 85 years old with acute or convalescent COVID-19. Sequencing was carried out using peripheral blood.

The CDR3 region is CASSRTGNTEAFF. The CDR3 region has the DNA TGTGCCAGCAGTCGTACAGGGAACACTGAAGCTTTCTTT. The chain combines TRBV2 with TRBJ1-1; D possibly corresponds to TRBD1 (5 bases). V shed 5 bases and J shed 1 base, with 8 bases lying between them. Germline CDR1 and CDR2: SNHLY and FYNNEI. The CDR3 loop spans 13 amino acids.